This is a list of T cell receptor beta chains from one sample in a study of long-term antiretroviral therapy in people with HIV. Some clones are missing from TCRdb's copy, which holds only in-frame ones; the method was immunoSEQ multiplex PCR. The sample has 20,000 to 25,000 clones; approximately 76% are singletons. The sample here was unsorted PBMCs, taken about 1.8 years before starting antiretroviral therapy. The source of these receptors is a woman aged 40 to 50 with HIV. Both conserved end residues are part of each CDR3. A D gene is named only where the DNA matches it firmly. Size is omitted from some rows. Given values are once, few, many or a class for expanded clones.

cdr3_length	v_call	d_call	clone_size	j_call	cdr3_nt	cdr3_aa
14	TRBV10-3	.	.	TRBJ2-2	TGTGCCATCAGAGAGGGAGGAAACACCGGGGAGCTGTTTTTT	CAIREGGNTGELFF
14	TRBV4-3	TRBD1	.	TRBJ1-2	TGCGCCAGCAGCCAAGACAGGGGGCTGGGTGGCTACACCTTC	CASSQDRGLGGYTF
16	TRBV29-1	TRBD1	.	TRBJ2-5	TGCAGCGTAGATCCCGGGACAGGGGGCGGAATGGAGACCCAGTACTTC	CSVDPGTGGGMETQYF
12	TRBV29-1	.	once	TRBJ2-1	TGCAGCGTTCGGATTTCCTACAATGAGCAGTTCTTC	CSVRISYNEQFF
11	TRBV20-1	.	few	TRBJ1-1	TGCAGTGCTAGCTTGTACACTGAAGCTTTCTTT	CSASLYTEAFF
15	TRBV7-2	.	.	TRBJ1-4	TGTGCCAGCAGCCAACAGGGTCTGGAAAATGAAAAACTGTTTTTT	CASSQQGLENEKLFF
15	TRBV27	TRBD2	.	TRBJ2-7	TGTGCCAGCAGCCCCGACCCCGGGAGGGCCCACGAGCAGTACTTC	CASSPDPGRAHEQYF
14	TRBV18	.	few	TRBJ2-7	TGTGCCAGCTCACAAACTAGAAACTCCTACGAGCAGTACTTC	CASSQTRNSYEQYF
13	TRBV6-5	TRBD1	.	TRBJ1-2	TGTGCCAGCAGGGAGGACAGGGGATGGGGCTACACCTTC	CASREDRGWGYTF
14	TRBV7-2	.	.	TRBJ2-1	TGTGCCAGCAGCTCAGCGCTGTGGGGTGGTGAGCAGTTCTTC	CASSSALWGGEQFF
14	TRBV2	TRBD1	.	TRBJ1-5	TGTGCCAGCGGAAAAGAGACAGGGGATCAGCCCCAGCATTTT	CASGKETGDQPQHF
14	TRBV6-1	.	.	TRBJ1-3	TGTGCCAGCAGTGAAGTAGTGCAGGGAAACACCATATATTTT	CASSEVVQGNTIYF
15	TRBV6-6	TRBD2	.	TRBJ2-2	TGTGCCAGCAGTAGACTAGCGGAGAGCACCGGGGAGCTGTTTTTT	CASSRLAESTGELFF
15	TRBV7-9	TRBD1	.	TRBJ2-1	TGTGCCAGCAGCCCGGGACAGGGGCCTAACAATGAGCAGTTCTTC	CASSPGQGPNNEQFF
16	TRBV29-1	TRBD1	.	TRBJ2-7	TGCAGCGTTGAGTTTTTCTTGACAGGGGGCATCTACGAGCAGTACTTC	CSVEFFLTGGIYEQYF
15	TRBV2	.	.	TRBJ1-1	TGTGCCAGCAGTGAAGCGCGCGGTATGAACACTGAAGCTTTCTTT	CASSEARGMNTEAFF
15	TRBV7-2	.	.	TRBJ1-1	TGTGCCAGCAGCTCTACGGCCAGGGTAGGGTCTGAAGCTTTCTTT	CASSSTARVGSEAFF
17	TRBV19	.	few	TRBJ2-2	TGTGCCAGTACCAACCATCCCGGGGTGGGGAACACCGGGGAGCTGTTTTTT	CASTNHPGVGNTGELFF
15	TRBV5-4	TRBD2	.	TRBJ2-1	TGTGCCAGCAGCACCTTTCCGGGACTAGCGGGTGAGCAGTTCTTC	CASSTFPGLAGEQFF
13	TRBV7-8	.	.	TRBJ2-3	TGTGCCAGCAGCATAGAGTACGAGGATACGCAGTATTTT	CASSIEYEDTQYF
13	TRBV29-1	.	.	TRBJ2-1	TGCAGCGTTTCAGGCAGTTCCTACAATGAGCAGTTCTTC	CSVSGSSYNEQFF
13	TRBV25-1	.	.	TRBJ2-2	TGTGCCAGCACGGACAGTAACACCGGGGAGCTGTTTTTT	CASTDSNTGELFF
15	TRBV27	.	.	TRBJ1-2	TGTGCCAGCAGTCCCAACGGACAGCTTAACTATGGCTACACCTTC	CASSPNGQLNYGYTF
14	TRBV29-1	.	few	TRBJ2-1	TGCAGCGTTGTGGGGAAAAGCTCCTACAATGAGCAGTTCTTC	CSVVGKSSYNEQFF
13	TRBV5-1	.	.	TRBJ2-7	TGCGCCAGCAGCTCAGGGGAGAGGTACGAGCAGTACTTC	CASSSGERYEQYF
11	TRBV20-1	.	.	TRBJ2-7	TGCAGTGCTAGAGAAGGGAACGAGCAGTACTTC	CSAREGNEQYF
17	TRBV5-1	TRBD1	.	TRBJ2-6	TGCGCCAGCAGTCCCGGACAGGATCCCTCTGGGGCCAACGTCCTGACTTTC	CASSPGQDPSGANVLTF
16	TRBV10-3	.	.	TRBJ1-2	TGTGCCATCAGTGATGATCGGTTGACGCGGACGGCCGGCTACACCTTC	CAISDDRLTRTAGYTF
15	TRBV27	TRBD1	.	TRBJ1-4	TGTGCCAGCAGTATTTCCGGGACAGGGGGAGAAAAACTGTTTTTT	CASSISGTGGEKLFF
13	TRBV9	.	.	TRBJ1-1	TGTGCCAGCAGCGTAGGAGGCCCGACCCAGGCTTTCTTT	CASSVGGPTQAFF
16	TRBV19	TRBD1	.	TRBJ1-2	TGTGCCAGTAGTATCCCAGGGGCCGGGACAGGGCAAGGCTACACCTTC	CASSIPGAGTGQGYTF
13	TRBV2	.	.	TRBJ2-7	TGTGCCAGCAGACGGACATCCCGGTACGAGCAGTACTTC	CASRRTSRYEQYF
12	TRBV29-1	.	.	TRBJ2-5	TGCAGCGTCTACCGGGGCGCCGAGACCCAGTACTTC	CSVYRGAETQYF
14	TRBV30	.	once	TRBJ1-3	TGTGCCTGGACCTCTATAAGAGCGATGGACACCATATATTTT	CAWTSIRAMDTIYF
13	TRBV4-2	.	.	TRBJ2-7	TGTGCCAGCAGCCACCCTCAGGGGCACAAGCAGTACTTC	CASSHPQGHKQYF
16	TRBV4-2	.	.	TRBJ1-2	TGTGCCAGCAGCCAAGATCTGGAACAGGGCACTAGGGGCTACACCTTC	CASSQDLEQGTRGYTF
14	TRBV15	.	.	TRBJ2-3	TGTGCCACCAGCAGAGAACCCAGGACAGATACGCAGTATTTT	CATSREPRTDTQYF
15	TRBV5-1	.	.	TRBJ1-2	TGCGCCAGCAGCTTGGCCGGGCAAGCTAACTATGGCTACACCTTC	CASSLAGQANYGYTF
17	TRBV7-9	.	.	TRBJ2-3	TGTGCCAGCAGCCTCCTGTCAGGTATTACTAGCACAGATACGCAGTATTTT	CASSLLSGITSTDTQYF
13	TRBV19	TRBD1	few	TRBJ2-7	TGTGCCAGTAGTTCGACAGGGCCCTACGAGCAGTACTTC	CASSSTGPYEQYF
15	TRBV5-6	.	.	TRBJ1-2	TGTGCCAGCAGTTCCCCCCAGGGTCTCTGGTATGGCTACACCTTC	CASSSPQGLWYGYTF
12	TRBV7-2	.	.	TRBJ2-7	TGTGCCAGCAGCTTCGGGGATTACGAGCAGTACTTC	CASSFGDYEQYF
16	TRBV7-2	TRBD1	.	TRBJ1-2	TGTGCCAGCAGCGTCTCGGGCAGGGGGTTCGGCTATGGCTACACCTTC	CASSVSGRGFGYGYTF
11	TRBV27	.	.	TRBJ1-3	TGTGCCAGCATGTCCGGAAACACCATATATTTT	CASMSGNTIYF
13	TRBV6-5	.	.	TRBJ2-7	TGTGCCAGCAGTTACTCGGGGGCCTACGAGCAGTACTTC	CASSYSGAYEQYF
13	TRBV19	.	once	TRBJ1-1	TGTGCCAGTAGTCAAACAGGGAGTACTGAAGCTTTCTTT	CASSQTGSTEAFF
13	TRBV9	.	few	TRBJ2-7	TGTGCCAGCAGCGAGGGGCCCACCTACGAGCAGTACTTC	CASSEGPTYEQYF
16	TRBV6-1	.	.	TRBJ2-7	TGTGCCAGCAGTGACGACGGCAGGGTCGTTGTCAACGAGCAGTACTTC	CASSDDGRVVVNEQYF
15	TRBV5-1	.	.	TRBJ2-3	TGCGCCAGCAGCTTGGAATCGGGTGGCGTGGATACGCAGTATTTT	CASSLESGGVDTQYF
15	TRBV5-5	.	once	TRBJ2-2	TGTGCCAGCAGCCCCGGGGGGCGATACACCGGGGAGCTGTTTTTT	CASSPGGRYTGELFF
16	TRBV29-1	TRBD1	once	TRBJ2-5	TGCAGCGCTGTGGGACAGGGGGCGATTTTGGTAGAGACCCAGTACTTC	CSAVGQGAILVETQYF
15	TRBV18	.	few	TRBJ1-1	TGTGCCAGCTCACCCAAACATCCCCCGAACACTGAAGCTTTCTTT	CASSPKHPPNTEAFF
13	TRBV6-1	.	.	TRBJ1-5	TGTGCCAGCAGTGATCAGGTACTTCAGCCCCAGCATTTT	CASSDQVLQPQHF
15	TRBV29-1	TRBD1	few	TRBJ1-2	TGCAGCGTTGAAGGGGGTCAGGGGGGATCCTATGGCTACACCTTC	CSVEGGQGGSYGYTF
16	TRBV5-6	TRBD2	once	TRBJ2-1	TGTGCCAGCAGCTGGTCCACGGGGGGACGGTACAATGAGCAGTTCTTC	CASSWSTGGRYNEQFF